The next 14 T cell receptor beta chains were all read from a single sample in a study of identical twins (dated by TCRdb to about 2016). Libraries came from 5' RACE. TCRdb records Illumina HiSeq 2000 as the sequencer. TCRdb redid the processing of the public reads, applying fastp at Q25 and MiXCR, and retained in-frame beta chains. Rows merge per CDR3 protein into single entries with the most common DNA and genes. Here the sample has under 250,000 distinct CDR3 sequences; over 9.5% occur a single time. The ten largest account for 4% of the sample. Another study also made use of these data, one on yellow fever vaccine responses in identical twins.

The sample taken for sequencing was memory (CD45RO+) T cells sorted from blood. The cell subset or site label on this specimen signifies: CD45RO+ enriched T cells. The receptors derive from a woman under 30 in good health.

This clonotype was picked up a small number of times. The V call is TRBV7-3, the J call TRBJ2-5, with TRBD2 identical over 8 bases. J gave up 4 bases and V 4 bases, and 2 bases lay outside the gene matches. CDR1 and CDR2 (germline): SGHTA, FQGTGA. This CDR3 region has 13 residues. The CDR3 DNA follows: TGTGCCAGCAGCTCCGGGACTAGAGAGACCCAGTACTTC. Its translation: CASSSGTRETQYF.

A few counts support this clonotype. The rearrangement links TRBV2 to TRBJ2-7; TRBD1 agrees at 8 bases. Trimming removed 3 bases from V and 10 bases from J; junction bases left unmatched: 11. The CDR3 is made up of 14 amino acids. Germline V gives CDR1 SNHLY, CDR2 FYNNEI. Here the CDR3 DNA reads TGTGCCAGCAGTGAGGAGGCCAGGGGGCGAAGACAGTACTTC. Protein: CASSEEARGRRQYF. Full variable domain (missing parts from reference TRBV2 and TRBJ2-7): EPEVTQTPSHQVTQMGQEVILRCVPISNHLYFYWYRQILGQKVEFLVSFYNNEISEKSEIFDDQFSVERPDGSNFTLKIRSTKLEDSAMYFCASSEEARGRRQYFGPGTRLTVT.

A few counts support this clonotype. The rearrangement links TRBV28 to TRBJ2-1, with D perhaps assigned TRBD1 or TRBD2 (7 bases each). Germline V CDR1 and CDR2: MDHEN, SYDVKM. The V gene lost 6 bases and the J gene lost 3 bases, with 15 bases spanning the gap. The CDR3 has 15 residues. This CDR3 reads CASSLADRIYNEQFF. The CDR3 DNA follows: TGTGCCAGCAGCCTAGCGGACAGGATCTACAATGAGCAGTTCTTC.

This clonotype has ten or more counts. The chain combines TRBV3-1 with TRBJ2-5; TRBD1 matches 8 bases. Germline V gene sequence: CDR1 LGHDT, CDR2 YNNKEL (reference sequence). The CDR3 loop spans 14 amino acids. J gave up 0 bases and V 4 bases, and 1 base lay outside the gene matches. CDR3 region: CASSRQGNQETQYF. The DNA for the CDR3 is TGTGCCAGCAGCCGACAGGGGAACCAAGAGACCCAGTACTTC.

This clonotype has more than one count but fewer than ten. The V call is TRBV12-3 or TRBV12-4, the J call TRBJ2-1; 7 nucleotides agree with TRBD1. The CDR3 extends over 14 amino acids. V lost 5 bases and J lost 9; bases outside the gene matches: 10. DNA for the CDR3: TGTGCCAGCAGTCGGAATACAGGGGCGAGTGAGCAGTTCTTC. Amino acids: CASSRNTGASEQFF.

The table lists this clonotype with a few counts. The chain joins TRBV12-3 or TRBV12-4 to TRBJ1-5, with D hard to call. V was shortened by 8 bases and J by 0 bases, with 11 bases between the two germline ends. CDR3 size: 14 residues. CDR3 sequence (DNA): TGTGCCAGCGGTGCCTCCTATAGCAATCAGCCCCAGCATTTT. The encoded protein is CASGASYSNQPQHF.

Ten or more counts support this clonotype. CDR3 in amino acids: CATSDFRTSPTANTGELFF. The CDR3 bases are TGTGCCACCAGTGATTTCAGGACTAGCCCTACTGCGAACACCGGGGAGCTGTTTTTT. The gene calls are TRBV24-1 and TRBJ2-2; TRBD2 matches 8 bases. After removal of 1 base from V and 0 bases from J, the junction contained 9 bases not matched to a gene. This CDR3 comprises 19 residues. Germline-derived CDR1 and CDR2 are KGHDR and SFDVKD.

This clonotype occurred many times. As DNA, the CDR3 is TGTGCCAGCAGTTCGGGGTCCCTCCCGAGCCCCTCCTACGAGCAGTACTTC. Its protein product is CASSSGSLPSPSYEQYF. The rearrangement uses TRBV28 and TRBJ2-7; maybe TRBD2 (5 bases). V shed 4 bases and J shed 0 bases, with 19 bases lying between them. This CDR3 spans 17 amino acids. The V gene's germline CDR1 is MDHEN and CDR2 SYDVKM. Full variable domain (remainder filled in from reference TRBV28 and TRBJ2-7): DVKVTQSSRYLVKRTGEKVFLECVQDMDHENMFWYRQDPGLGLRLIYFSYDVKMKEKGDIPEGYSVSREKKERFSLILESASTNQTSMYLCASSSGSLPSPSYEQYFGPGTRLTVT.

The chain has TRBV3-1 and TRBJ1-6; D remains unclear. From germline, CDR1 is LGHDT and CDR2 YNNKEL (reference sequence). The V gene lost 3 bases and the J gene lost 5 bases, with 20 bases spanning the gap. CDR3 length: 18 amino acids. DNA of the CDR3: TGTGCCAGCAGCCAGTATATTCAGGTTTCAAGGGATAATTCACCCCTCCACTTT. This translates into CASSQYIQVSRDNSPLHF.

At least ten counts were recorded for this clonotype. V gene TRBV4-3 combines with J gene TRBJ2-2, with 9 positions matching TRBD1. The CDR3 loop spans 17 amino acids. Germline CDR1 is LGHNA and CDR2 is YSLEER. The J segment lost 0 bases and the V segment lost 5 bases, leaving 7 bases of the junction unmatched. The CDR3 spells CASSADRGDPNTGELFF. The CDR3 DNA is TGCGCCAGCAGCGCGGACAGGGGTGATCCGAACACCGGGGAGCTGTTTTTT.

This clonotype was recorded a few times. The chain combines TRBV15 with TRBJ1-1; no reliable D call. Germline values: CDR1 LNHNV, CDR2 YYDKDF (reference sequence). The ends were cut back, 0 bases at V and 1 base at J, with 6 bases in the middle. The length of the CDR3 is 14 residues. DNA for the CDR3: TGTGCCACCAGCAGAGATGGCAGGAACACTGAAGCTTTCTTT. Encoded protein: CATSRDGRNTEAFF. Filled out from reference TRBV15 and TRBJ1-1, the complete variable domain reads DAMVIQNPRYQVTQFGKPVTLSCSQTLNHNVMYWYQQKSSQAPKLLFHYYDKDFNNEADTPDNFQSRRPNTSFCFLDIRSPGLGDTAMYLCATSRDGRNTEAFFGQGTRLTVV.

The V gene is TRBV3-1, the J gene TRBJ2-3, with TRBD2 identical over 8 bases. After removal of 4 bases from V and 4 bases from J, the junction contained 7 bases not matched to a gene. Germline CDR1 is LGHDT and CDR2 is YNNKEL (reference sequence). The CDR3 extends over 15 amino acids. The CDR3 here is CASSPEAGGSDTQYF. The CDR3 region has the DNA TGTGCCAGCAGCCCCGAGGCGGGAGGCTCAGATACGCAGTATTTT.

The genes are TRBV11-2 and TRBJ2-3, with unresolved D. From germline, CDR1 is SGHAT and CDR2 FQNNGV. The V end was cut by 2 bases, the J end by 3 bases, with 9 bases between. This CDR3 is 14 amino acids long. CDR3: CASSLRTNTDTQYF. CDR3 coding DNA: TGTGCCAGCAGCTTACGGACCAATACAGATACGCAGTATTTT. Supplemented by reference TRBV11-2 and TRBJ2-3, the full variable domain reads EAGVAQSPRYKIIEKRQSVAFWCNPISGHATLYWYQQILGQGPKLLIQFQNNGVVDDSQLPKDRFSAERLKGVDSTLKIQPAKLEDSAVYLCASSLRTNTDTQYFGPGTRLTVL.

This clonotype is labeled as medium-sized. The chain has TRBV7-6 and TRBJ2-1; weak D call: TRBD1 (6 bases). V lost 5 bases, J lost 7 bases, and 18 bases lay in between. Germline V gene sequence: CDR1 SGHVS, CDR2 FNYEAQ. CDR3 length equals 15 residues. In DNA, the CDR3 is TGTGCCAGCAGCCCAGACCAGGGGCGGATGAATGAGCAGTTCTTC. As protein: CASSPDQGRMNEQFF.